What follows are 13 T cell receptor beta chains derived from one specimen sequenced in a study of identical twins. Using its own MiXCR run on the 5' RACE reads, TCRdb lists one record per CDR3 protein. The sample carries roughly 750,000 distinct CDR3 sequences, around 20% recorded once. This sample was shared with a second study, whose subject was T cells expressing NK-cell markers.

Sample: PBMCs. The receptors derive from a woman under 30 in good health.

This clonotype was observed once. The genes are TRBV27 and TRBJ1-1; possible D gene TRBD1, 5 bases. The CDR3 length is 15 residues. Trimming pared 2 bases from V and 1 base from J, leaving 11 bases between. Per germline, CDR1 MNHEY and CDR2 SMNVEV (reference sequence). This chain's CDR3 is CASSLAGRSNTEAFF. The CDR3 DNA follows: TGTGCCAGCAGTTTAGCGGGACGGTCGAACACTGAAGCTTTCTTT.

The chain is built from TRBV27 and TRBJ2-1, with D perhaps matching TRBD1 or TRBD2 (5 bases each). The ends were cut back, 3 bases at V and 5 bases at J, with 14 bases in the middle. This CDR3 contains 15 residues. Per the germline V gene, CDR1 is MNHEY and CDR2 is SMNVEV (reference sequence). The CDR3 protein is CASSLGVAPNNEQFF. Written as DNA, the CDR3 is TGTGCCAGCAGTTTGGGGGTAGCTCCAAACAATGAGCAGTTCTTC.

There are a few counts of this clonotype. V and J are TRBV20-1 and TRBJ1-3; D might be TRBD1 (5 bases). Germline V lookup: CDR1 DFQATT, CDR2 SNEGSKA (reference sequence). The CDR3 loop spans 18 amino acids. Trimming removed 1 base at V and 7 bases at J, with 26 bases between. The CDR3 region is CSARAVGGGRGIGNTIYF. CDR3 coding DNA: TGCAGTGCTAGAGCGGTCGGGGGAGGAAGGGGAATAGGCAACACCATATATTTT.

This chain uses TRBV30 with TRBJ1-3, with D uncertain. The CDR3 covers 14 residues. V lost 3 bases, J lost 0 bases, and 9 bases lay in between. Germline CDR1 GTSNPN, CDR2 SVGIG (reference sequence). Here the CDR3 DNA reads TGTGCCTGGAGCGGCGGAAACTCTGGAAACACCATATATTTT. Translating it yields CAWSGGNSGNTIYF.

The chain joins TRBV5-1 to TRBJ2-7, with 11 bases lining up with TRBD2. CDR1 is SGHRS, CDR2 YFSETQ, per germline. The junction had 8 bases not matched to a gene; V was cut back by 2 bases and J by 4 bases. This CDR3 comprises 16 residues. The CDR3 loop reads CASSFTGTSGIYEQYF. CDR3 nucleotide sequence: TGCGCCAGCAGCTTCACCGGGACTAGCGGAATTTACGAGCAGTACTTC.

This clonotype was counted at least ten times. J is TRBJ1-1 and V is TRBV2; perhaps TRBD1 as D (5 bases). This CDR3 has 13 residues. V was trimmed by 7 bases and J by 2 bases, leaving 11 bases between them. Looked up from germline, CDR1 is SNHLY and CDR2 is FYNNEI. In DNA, the CDR3 is TGTGCCAGCATGAGGGACCGAAACACTGAAGCTTTCTTT. Protein sequence: CASMRDRNTEAFF.

This clonotype was found a few times. V and J are TRBV20-1 and TRBJ2-5; 7 nucleotides line up with TRBD1. J was trimmed by 5 bases and V by 0 bases; bases with no gene match: 9. Germline V gene sequence: CDR1 DFQATT, CDR2 SNEGSKA (reference sequence). There are 15 residues in the CDR3. The CDR3 DNA is TGCAGTGCTAGAGACCGGACAGGTTTTGGGGAGACCCAGTACTTC. Its translation: CSARDRTGFGETQYF.

In its sample, this clonotype was seen a few times. The chain combines TRBV9 with TRBJ2-1; TRBD1 agrees at 7 bases. The CDR3 has 15 amino acids. V lost 0 bases and J lost 4; bases outside the gene matches: 4. Germline V gene lookup returns CDR1 SGDLS and CDR2 YYNGEE. The CDR3 sequence is CASSVGAGGYNEQFF. DNA for the CDR3: TGTGCCAGCAGCGTAGGGGCAGGGGGATACAATGAGCAGTTCTTC.

V is TRBV6-1 and J is TRBJ2-1; no definite D call. Trimming shortened V by 6 bases and J by 3 bases, and 15 bases separated the two germline ends. Looked up from germline, CDR1 is MNHNS and CDR2 is SASEGT. The CDR3 loop spans 15 amino acids. CDR3 sequence (DNA): TGTGCCAGCAGGACCCGGGCCCGCCTCTACAATGAGCAGTTCTTC. Amino acids: CASRTRARLYNEQFF.

This clonotype was observed a handful of times. The V and J genes are TRBV12-3 or TRBV12-4 and TRBJ2-1; D perhaps matches TRBD2 (6 bases). There are 16 residues in the CDR3. Between the trimmed V and J ends, which lost 7 bases and 0 bases, there was a span of 16 bases. CDR3 protein: CASTMGAGSSYNEQFF. CDR3 in DNA: TGTGCCAGCACTATGGGCGCGGGGAGCTCCTACAATGAGCAGTTCTTC.

This clonotype has ten or more counts. The chain recombines TRBV15 with TRBJ2-5; no firm D call. There are 14 residues in the CDR3. Germline CDR1 LNHNV, CDR2 YYDKDF (reference sequence). Trimming stripped 5 bases from V and 5 bases from J, with 15 bases between. In nucleotides, the CDR3 is TGTGCCACCAGCCTAGGGTCTAGTCCGGAGACCCAGTACTTC. It translates to CATSLGSSPETQYF. The whole variable domain, remainder taken from reference TRBV15 and TRBJ2-5, is DAMVIQNPRYQVTQFGKPVTLSCSQTLNHNVMYWYQQKSSQAPKLLFHYYDKDFNNEADTPDNFQSRRPNTSFCFLDIRSPGLGDTAMYLCATSLGSSPETQYFGPGTRLLVL.

This clonotype was observed once. This chain connects TRBV5-1 to TRBJ2-7, with D possibly called TRBD1 or TRBD2 (7 bases each). CDR1 SGHRS and CDR2 YFSETQ come from the germline V gene. The CDR3 contains 16 residues. Trimming cost V 4 bases and J 3 bases, with 20 bases left between them. CDR3 protein: CASSIVQGGGHYEQYF. The CDR3 nucleotides read TGCGCCAGCAGCATTGTACAGGGAGGGGGCCACTACGAGCAGTACTTC.

This chain joins TRBV4-2 and TRBJ2-1, with D possibly being TRBD2 (6 bases). Germline V gives CDR1 LGHNA, CDR2 YNFKEQ. This CDR3 spans 17 amino acids. V was cut by 4 bases and J by 8 bases, with 24 bases left in between. CDR3 sequence reads: CASSRFLEGGAVYEQFF. The CDR3 DNA follows: TGTGCCAGCAGCCGCTTCCTGGAGGGTGGGGCGGTTTATGAGCAGTTCTTC.